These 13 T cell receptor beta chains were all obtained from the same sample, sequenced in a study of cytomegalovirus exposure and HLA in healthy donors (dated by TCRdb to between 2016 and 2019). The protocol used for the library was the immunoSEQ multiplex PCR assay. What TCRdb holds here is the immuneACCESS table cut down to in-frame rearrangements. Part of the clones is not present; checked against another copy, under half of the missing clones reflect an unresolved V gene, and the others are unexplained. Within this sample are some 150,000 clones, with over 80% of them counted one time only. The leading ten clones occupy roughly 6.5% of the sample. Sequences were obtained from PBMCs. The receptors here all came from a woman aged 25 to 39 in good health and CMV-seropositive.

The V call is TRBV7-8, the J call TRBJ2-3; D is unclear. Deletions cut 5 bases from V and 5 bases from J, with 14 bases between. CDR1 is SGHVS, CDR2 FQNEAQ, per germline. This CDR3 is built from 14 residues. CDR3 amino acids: CASSPYSGKDTQYF. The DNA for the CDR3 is TGTGCCAGCAGCCCTTACTCGGGTAAAGATACGCAGTATTTT.

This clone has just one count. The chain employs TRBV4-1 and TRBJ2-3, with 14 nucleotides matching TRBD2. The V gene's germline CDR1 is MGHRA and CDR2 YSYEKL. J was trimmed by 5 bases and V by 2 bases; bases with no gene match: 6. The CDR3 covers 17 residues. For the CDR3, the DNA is TGCGCCAGCAGCCAACCGACTAGCGGGGGGGCTAAAGATACGCAGTATTTT. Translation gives CASSQPTSGGAKDTQYF.

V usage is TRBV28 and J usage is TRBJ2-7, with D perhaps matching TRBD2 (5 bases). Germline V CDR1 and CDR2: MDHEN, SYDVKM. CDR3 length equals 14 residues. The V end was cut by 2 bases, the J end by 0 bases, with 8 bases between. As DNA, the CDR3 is TGTGCCAGCAGTTTAGCGGAGGTCTCCTACGAGCAGTACTTC. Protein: CASSLAEVSYEQYF.

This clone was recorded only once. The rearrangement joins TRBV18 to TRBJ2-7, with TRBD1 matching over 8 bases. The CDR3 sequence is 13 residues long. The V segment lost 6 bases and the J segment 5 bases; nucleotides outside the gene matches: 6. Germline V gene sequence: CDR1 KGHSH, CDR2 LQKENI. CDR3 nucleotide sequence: TGTGCCAGCTCCTACGACAGGGGCCACGAGCAGTACTTC. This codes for CASSYDRGHEQYF.

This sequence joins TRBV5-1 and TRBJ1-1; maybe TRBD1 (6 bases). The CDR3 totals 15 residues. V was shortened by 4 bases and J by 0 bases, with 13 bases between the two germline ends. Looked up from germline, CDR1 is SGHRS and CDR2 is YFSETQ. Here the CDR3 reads CASSLKQGMNTEAFF. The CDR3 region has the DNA TGCGCCAGCAGCCTTAAACAGGGAATGAACACTGAAGCTTTCTTT.

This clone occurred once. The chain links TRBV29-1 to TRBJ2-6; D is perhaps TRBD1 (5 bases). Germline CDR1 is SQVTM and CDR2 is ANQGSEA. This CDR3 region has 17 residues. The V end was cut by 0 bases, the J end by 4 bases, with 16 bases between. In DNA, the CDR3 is TGCAGCGTTGAAGATAGGGGAAGGGGCTCGGGGGCCAACGTCCTGACTTTC. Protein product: CSVEDRGRGSGANVLTF. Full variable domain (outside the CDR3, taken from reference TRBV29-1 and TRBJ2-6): SAVISQKPSRDICQRGTSLTIQCQVDSQVTMMFWYRQQPGQSLTLIATANQGSEATYESGFVIDKFPISRPNLTFSTLTVSNMSPEDSSIYLCSVEDRGRGSGANVLTFGAGSRLTVL.

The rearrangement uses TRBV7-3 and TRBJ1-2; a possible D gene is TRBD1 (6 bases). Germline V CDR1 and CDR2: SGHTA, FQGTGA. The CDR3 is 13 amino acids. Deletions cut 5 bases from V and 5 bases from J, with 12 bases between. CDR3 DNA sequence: TGTGCCAGCAGCCCCGGGGGGGCTTATGGCTACACCTTC. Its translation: CASSPGGAYGYTF.

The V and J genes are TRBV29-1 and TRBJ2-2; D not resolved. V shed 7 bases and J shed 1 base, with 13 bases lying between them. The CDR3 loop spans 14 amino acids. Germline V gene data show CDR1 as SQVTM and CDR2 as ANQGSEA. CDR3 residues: CSATAQVNTGELFF. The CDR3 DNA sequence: TGCAGCGCTACGGCCCAGGTGAACACCGGGGAGCTGTTTTTT.

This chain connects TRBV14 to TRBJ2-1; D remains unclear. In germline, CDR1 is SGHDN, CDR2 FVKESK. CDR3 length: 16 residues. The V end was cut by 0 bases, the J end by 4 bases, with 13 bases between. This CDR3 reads CASSQDLGYAYNEQFF. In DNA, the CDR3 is TGTGCCAGCAGCCAAGATCTAGGCTACGCTTACAATGAGCAGTTCTTC.

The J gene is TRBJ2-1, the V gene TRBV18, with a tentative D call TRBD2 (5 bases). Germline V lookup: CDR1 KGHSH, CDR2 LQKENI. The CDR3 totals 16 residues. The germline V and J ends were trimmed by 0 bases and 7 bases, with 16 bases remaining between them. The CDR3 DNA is TGTGCCAGCTCACCACCGAGGGCCGGCGGCGGGAATGAGCAGTTCTTC. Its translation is CASSPPRAGGGNEQFF. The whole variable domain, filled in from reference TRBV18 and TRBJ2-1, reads NAGVMQNPRHLVRRRGQEARLRCSPMKGHSHVYWYRQLPEEGLKFMVYLQKENIIDESGMPKERFSAEFPKEGPSILRIQQVVRGDSAAYFCASSPPRAGGGNEQFFGPGTRLTVL.

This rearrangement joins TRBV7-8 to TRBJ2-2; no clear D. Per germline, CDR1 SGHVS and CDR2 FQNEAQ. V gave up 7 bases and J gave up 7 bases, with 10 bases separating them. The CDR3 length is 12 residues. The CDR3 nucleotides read TGTGCCAGCAACATTGCGGTCGGGGAGCTGTTTTTT. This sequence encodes CASNIAVGELFF. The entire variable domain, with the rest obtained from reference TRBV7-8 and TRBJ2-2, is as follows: GAGVSQSPRYKVAKRGQDVALRCDPISGHVSLFWYQQALGQGPEFLTYFQNEAQLDKSGLPSDRFFAERPEGSVSTLKIQRTQQEDSAVYLCASNIAVGELFFGEGSRLTVL.

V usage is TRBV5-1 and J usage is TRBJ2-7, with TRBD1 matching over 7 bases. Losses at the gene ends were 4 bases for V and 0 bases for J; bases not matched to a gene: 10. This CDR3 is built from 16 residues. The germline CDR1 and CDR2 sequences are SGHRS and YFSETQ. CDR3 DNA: TGCGCCAGCAGCCCCGGGGACAGTTCCAGCTCCTACGAGCAGTACTTC. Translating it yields CASSPGDSSSSYEQYF.

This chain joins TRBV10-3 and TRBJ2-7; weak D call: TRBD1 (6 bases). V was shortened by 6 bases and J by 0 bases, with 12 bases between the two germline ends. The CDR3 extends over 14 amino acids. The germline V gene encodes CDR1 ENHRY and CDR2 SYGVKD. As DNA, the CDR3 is TGTGCCATCAGGGGGGACAAGGCCTCCTACGAGCAGTACTTC. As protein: CAIRGDKASYEQYF.